The rows below give T cell receptor beta chains drawn from one sample of a study of shared clonotypes between healthy human individuals. Assay used: immunoSEQ multiplex PCR; TCRdb lists only in-frame clones, some missing. Counted here are millions of clones, approximately 95% occurring once; the ten biggest clones make up approximately 1.2%. Sample: naive CD8+ T cells sorted from blood. These receptors were collected from a man between 18 and 35 years old in good health. Both conserved end residues are part of each CDR3. The D gene is left open where the match is weak. Clone size appears in some rows only: once, few, many, or a class for an expanded clone.

d_call,clone_size,j_call,cdr3_length,v_call,cdr3_nt,cdr3_aa
TRBD1,once,TRBJ1-2,17,TRBV7-6,TGTGCCAGCAGCTTAGGTGTTCTGGGACAGGGGGCGGACGGCTACACCTTC,CASSLGVLGQGADGYTF
TRBD2,-,TRBJ2-7,14,TRBV30,TGTGCCTGGAGTGGCGGGGGAGAAGCCTACGAGCAGTACTTC,CAWSGGGEAYEQYF
TRBD2,-,TRBJ2-3,17,TRBV7-6,TGTGCCAGCAGCTCCGCGGGGGGGAGACTCGGCACAGATACGCAGTATTTT,CASSSAGGRLGTDTQYF
-,-,TRBJ1-1,15,TRBV28,TGTGCCAGCAGTGTCCTGGACAGCCCGAACACTGAAGCTTTCTTT,CASSVLDSPNTEAFF
TRBD1,-,TRBJ2-6,16,TRBV19,TGTGCCAGTAACCCGACAGGGGGCTCTGGGGCCAACGTCCTGACTTTC,CASNPTGGSGANVLTF
-,-,TRBJ2-7,14,TRBV11-2,TGTGCCAGCAGCTTAGTGGGAGGAAACCGCGAGCAGTACTTC,CASSLVGGNREQYF
-,-,TRBJ1-2,15,TRBV18,TGTGCCAGCTCACCACCGCCCAACAGGGAGAATGGCTACACCTTC,CASSPPPNRENGYTF
-,-,TRBJ2-1,14,TRBV10-1,TGCGCCAGCAGTGAGTGGATGGGGCTAAATGAGCAGTTCTTC,CASSEWMGLNEQFF
-,-,TRBJ2-1,13,TRBV7-3,TGTGCCAGCAGCTTAGGGGGCTTGAATGAGCAGTTCTTC,CASSLGGLNEQFF
-,-,TRBJ2-7,14,TRBV10-3,TGTGCCATCAGTGATGGGACGGGGACCTACGAGCAGTACTTC,CAISDGTGTYEQYF
-,-,TRBJ1-4,14,TRBV28,TGTGCCAGCAGTAACCGGGCCTTTAATGAAAAACTGTTTTTT,CASSNRAFNEKLFF
-,-,TRBJ1-2,14,TRBV6-5,TGTGCCAGCAATCCTGGACACGGTCGGCATGGCTACACCTTC,CASNPGHGRHGYTF
TRBD1,-,TRBJ2-7,14,TRBV27,TGTGCCAGTCAGCCCGGGACAGGGTTTGACGAGCAGTACTTC,CASQPGTGFDEQYF
TRBD1,once,TRBJ1-1,12,TRBV5-1,TGCGCCAGCGCAGGACAGGGAATTGAAGCTTTCTTT,CASAGQGIEAFF
-,once,TRBJ2-7,12,TRBV11-1,TGTGCCAGCAGCTTTGGCAGGGGCGAGCAGTACTTC,CASSFGRGEQYF
TRBD2,-,TRBJ2-7,14,TRBV5-4,TGTGCCAGCAGCTTGGAACTAGCGGAGTACGAGCAGTACTTC,CASSLELAEYEQYF
-,-,TRBJ1-4,16,TRBV7-9,TGTGCCAGCAGCGGGACACCGACCGCAACTAATGAAAAACTGTTTTTT,CASSGTPTATNEKLFF
-,-,TRBJ2-1,14,TRBV18,TGTGCCAGCTCACCCGCAGGCTCCTACAATGAGCAGTTCTTC,CASSPAGSYNEQFF